This TCR beta chain was sequenced for a study of OX40 agonist ivuxolimab in advanced cancers. Study-wide background: Patients received the agonistic anti-OX40 (CD134) antibody ivuxolimab. The group had a mean age of around 64 years, ranged from about 23 to 85, and was 80% to 85% male. Eligibility admitted prior anti-PD-1, anti-PD-L1 or anti-CTLA-4 therapy; 40% to 50% had some.

Per germline, CDR1 LNHNV and CDR2 YYDKDF (reference sequence). There are 16 residues in the CDR3. With 2 bases removed from V and 4 bases from J, the gap between germline ends came to 17 bases. Measured with immunoSEQ multiplex PCR; TCRdb has only the in-frame clones, and not every one. The table has roughly 24,000 clones, more than 80% seen once. The sequencing used CD4+ or CD8+ T cells sorted from blood, collected in a trial of the OX40 agonist ivuxolimab. The source of this sequence is an adult with an advanced solid tumor such as melanoma, head and neck, liver or kidney cancer. The gene calls are TRBV15 and TRBJ2-5; D might be TRBD1 (6 bases). The CDR3 sequence: CATSRFVGGKRETQYF. CDR3 in DNA: TGTGCCACCAGCAGATTTGTAGGGGGTAAGCGAGAGACCCAGTACTTC.